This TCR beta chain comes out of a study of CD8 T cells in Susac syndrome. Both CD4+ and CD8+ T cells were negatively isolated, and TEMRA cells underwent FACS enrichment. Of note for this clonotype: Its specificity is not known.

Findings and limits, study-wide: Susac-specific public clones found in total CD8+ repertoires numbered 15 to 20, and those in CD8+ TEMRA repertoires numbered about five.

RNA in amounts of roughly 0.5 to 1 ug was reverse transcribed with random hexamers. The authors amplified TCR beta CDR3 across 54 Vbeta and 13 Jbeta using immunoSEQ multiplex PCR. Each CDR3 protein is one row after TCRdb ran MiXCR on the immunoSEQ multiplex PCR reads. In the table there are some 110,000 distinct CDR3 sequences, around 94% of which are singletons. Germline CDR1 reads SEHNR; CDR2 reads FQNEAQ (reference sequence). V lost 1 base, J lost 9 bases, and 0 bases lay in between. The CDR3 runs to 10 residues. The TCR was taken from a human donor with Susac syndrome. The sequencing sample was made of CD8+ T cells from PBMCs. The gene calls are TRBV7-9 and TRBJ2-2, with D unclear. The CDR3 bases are TGTGCCAGCAGCTTAGGGGAGCTGTTTTTT. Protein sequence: CASSLGELFF.